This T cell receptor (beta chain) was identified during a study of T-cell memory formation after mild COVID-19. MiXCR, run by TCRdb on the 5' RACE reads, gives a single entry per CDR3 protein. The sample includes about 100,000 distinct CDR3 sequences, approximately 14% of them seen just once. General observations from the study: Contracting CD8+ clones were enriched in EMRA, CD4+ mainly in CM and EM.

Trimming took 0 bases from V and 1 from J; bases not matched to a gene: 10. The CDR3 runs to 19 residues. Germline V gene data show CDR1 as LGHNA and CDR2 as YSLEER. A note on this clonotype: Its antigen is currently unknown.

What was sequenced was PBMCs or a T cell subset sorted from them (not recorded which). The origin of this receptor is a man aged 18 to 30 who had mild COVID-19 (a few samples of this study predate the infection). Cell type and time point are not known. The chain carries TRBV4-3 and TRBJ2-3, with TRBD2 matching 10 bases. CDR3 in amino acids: CASSQEQRGGRFGTDTQYF. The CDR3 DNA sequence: TGCGCCAGCAGCCAAGAACAGCGGGGGGGCCGGTTTGGCACAGATACGCAGTATTTT.